The TCR beta chain described here comes from a study of cytomegalovirus exposure and HLA in healthy donors. Study results and caveats: Cytomegalovirus association was assigned to about 150 TCR beta chains.

Remarks on this clone: Antigen specificity is unknown.

The donors were members of the validation cohort, which comprised 120 subjects and was separate from the first cohort of several hundred subjects. Libraries were prepared by immunoSEQ multiplex PCR; TCRdb keeps only in-frame clonotypes and omits some of them. The sample has 55,000 to 70,000 clones, 91% seen once. This CDR3 spans 13 amino acids. Trimming left V 3 bases short and J 3 bases short, with 9 bases between. Germline CDR1 reads LNHDA; CDR2 reads SQIVND (reference sequence). This TCR derives from a woman younger than 45 in good health and CMV-seronegative. The material sequenced was PBMCs. The rearrangement uses TRBV19 and TRBJ2-7, with a weak D call TRBD2 (5 bases). CDR3 residues: CASSILRGYEQYF. The CDR3 DNA reads as TGTGCCAGTAGTATCTTACGGGGCTACGAGCAGTACTTC.